This TCR beta chain was found in a study of cytomegalovirus exposure and HLA in healthy donors. The study's findings and limits: Because they were indistinguishable, some V segments, including TRBV6-2 and TRBV6-3, were excluded.

Points on this clone: The target antigen is unknown.

The CDR3 length is 13 residues. V gave up 3 bases and J gave up 7 bases; unmatched junction bases: 6. Germline V lookup: CDR1 GTSNPN, CDR2 SVGIG (reference sequence). Primers for the PCR totalled 60 Vbeta and 13 Jbeta. Data came from immunoSEQ multiplex PCR; TCRdb stores just in-frame clones and leaves some out. The sample lists hundreds of thousands of clones; approximately 79% were seen once. The study sampled nominally healthy donors, though unrecorded immune exposures were likely. V usage is TRBV30 and J usage is TRBJ1-5, with 7 bases matching TRBD1. The sequence came from a male donor in good health and CMV-seronegative. The sample consisted of PBMCs. CDR3 residues: CAWSRDRVQPQHF. In DNA form, the CDR3 reads TGTGCCTGGAGCCGCGACAGGGTCCAGCCCCAGCATTTT.